These 6 T cell receptor beta chains were all obtained from the same sample, sequenced in a study of T cell responses to AZD1222 COVID-19 vaccine. This table comes from immunoSEQ multiplex PCR, and its TCRdb copy is limited to in-frame clones, with some not included. The sample contains 250,000 to 300,000 clones, 90% to 95% of which appear only once. The sample in question was peripheral blood, obtained 28 days after the second AZD1222 dose. The origin of the receptors is an adult who received the AZD1222 COVID-19 vaccine.

V gene TRBV28 combines with J gene TRBJ1-2; weak D call: TRBD1 (5 bases). The CDR3 spans 13 residues. Deletions cut 5 bases from V and 4 bases from J, with 11 bases between. Germline CDR1 reads MDHEN; CDR2 reads SYDVKM. The CDR3 nucleotides are TGTGCCAGCAGTCCCTCAGGGTCCTATGGCTACACCTTC. Its translation: CASSPSGSYGYTF.

The V and J genes are TRBV19 and TRBJ1-6; possibly TRBD1 for D (6 bases). The V end was cut by 6 bases, the J end by 7 bases, with 13 bases between. Per the germline V gene, CDR1 is LNHDA and CDR2 is SQIVND (reference sequence). The CDR3 extends over 14 amino acids. The CDR3 bases are TGTGCCAGTAGCTACAGGGAAGAGAATTCACCCCTCCACTTT. Protein product: CASSYREENSPLHF.

The chain joins TRBV2 to TRBJ2-5, with a possible D match to TRBD1 (6 bases). CDR3 length: 13 amino acids. Trimming took off 4 bases at V and 5 bases at J, with 11 bases between the two ends. Germline V CDR1 and CDR2: SNHLY, FYNNEI. The CDR3 spells CASSGTEQETQYF. As DNA, the CDR3 is TGTGCCAGCAGTGGGACAGAACAGGAGACCCAGTACTTC.

The gene calls are TRBV5-1 and TRBJ1-1; 8 bases are a match to TRBD1. The CDR3 is made up of 16 amino acids. With 4 bases clipped from V and 1 base from J, the junction kept 9 bases outside the gene matches. CDR1 is SGHRS, CDR2 YFSETQ, per germline. The CDR3 DNA reads TGCGCCAGCAGCCTCGGACAGGGCGCCGGGAACACTGAAGCTTTCTTT. Translating gives CASSLGQGAGNTEAFF.

The V call is TRBV6-5, the J call TRBJ2-1, with a tentative D call TRBD2 (6 bases). Germline loops: CDR1 MNHEY, CDR2 SVGAGI. This CDR3 has 15 amino acids. V was clipped by 6 bases and J by 4 bases, with 16 bases between them. CDR3 in DNA: TGTGCCAGCAGATCCGGGAGTCCCTTATACAATGAGCAGTTCTTC. This codes for CASRSGSPLYNEQFF.

The chain links TRBV5-1 to TRBJ2-7; D possibly uses TRBD1 or TRBD2 (6 bases each). V was trimmed by 0 bases and J by 0 bases, leaving 13 bases between them. The CDR3 loop spans 16 amino acids. Germline V gene lookup returns CDR1 SGHRS and CDR2 YFSETQ. The CDR3 coding sequence is TGCGCCAGCAGCTTGGATTCGGGGGCGAGCTCCTACGAGCAGTACTTC. This gives the protein CASSLDSGASSYEQYF.